This T cell receptor (beta chain) was found in a study of long-term antiretroviral therapy in people with HIV. Germline lookup yields CDR1 SEHNR and CDR2 FQNEAQ (reference sequence). This CDR3 contains 13 residues. V lost 0 bases and J lost 1, with 4 bases in between. Every specimen held between roughly 0.85-10 million cryopreserved PBMC. These were thawed and washed before DNA extraction. Runs used v3.0 of the immunoSEQ assay and were done at survey level. Produced via immunoSEQ multiplex PCR; TCRdb's table is partial and in-frame only. The sample holds 20,000 to 30,000 clones, 85% to 90% seen once. The source was unsorted PBMCs, collected approximately 2.6 years after starting antiretroviral therapy. This clonotype was sampled from a man aged 35 to 55 with HIV. This chain connects TRBV7-9 to TRBJ2-7, with D uncertain. This CDR3 is CASSLAGSYEQYF. CDR3 in DNA: TGTGCCAGCAGCTTAGCCGGGTCCTACGAGCAGTACTTC.